This is a list of T cell receptor beta chains from one sample in a study of OX40 agonist ivuxolimab in advanced cancers. The repertoire was sequenced with immunoSEQ multiplex PCR; TCRdb's copy has only in-frame clones and lacks some. The table lists 55,000 to 90,000 clones, around 88% of them singletons, with roughly 0.9% in the top ten. Material: CD4+ or CD8+ T cells sorted from blood, obtained in a trial of the OX40 agonist ivuxolimab. The receptors were gathered from an adult with an advanced solid tumor such as melanoma, head and neck, liver or kidney cancer. CDR3s include the opening cysteine and the closing phenylalanine or tryptophan. D genes are given only for firm matches. Only some rows state a clone size, as once, few, many or a class for expanded clones.

d_gene,abundance,j_gene,v_gene,CDR3nt,CDR3aa
TRBD2,.,TRBJ2-3,TRBV7-2,TGTGCCAGCAGCGCCCGACTAGCGGGGGGCACAGATACGCAGTATTTT,CASSARLAGGTDTQYF
.,.,TRBJ1-2,TRBV7-3,TGTGCCAGCAGCTTAAAGGTAGGCGGCTACACCTTC,CASSLKVGGYTF
.,.,TRBJ2-7,TRBV5-1,TGCGCCCGCAGCCTGGACACCCCAGGTTTGGGGTACGAGCAGTACTTC,CARSLDTPGLGYEQYF
TRBD1,.,TRBJ1-5,TRBV2,TGTGCCAGTAGAACAGGGGATGTAGAGCCCCAGCATTTT,CASRTGDVEPQHF
.,.,TRBJ2-2,TRBV9,TGTGCCAGCAGCGTAGCTCAGGAGCCCGGGGAGCTGTTTTTT,CASSVAQEPGELFF
.,.,TRBJ2-7,TRBV16,TGTGCCAGCAGCCAAGACAGAATCTCCTACGAGCAGTACTTC,CASSQDRISYEQYF
.,few,TRBJ1-6,TRBV6-5,TGTGCCAGCAGCGGACAGAGCAATTCACCCCTCCACTTT,CASSGQSNSPLHF
TRBD2,.,TRBJ2-7,TRBV28,TGTGCCAGCAGTTCCGGGGTAGCGGGGACCTACGAGCAGTACTTC,CASSSGVAGTYEQYF
.,once,TRBJ1-4,TRBV5-6,TGTGCCAGCAGCTTCGGGGTGGGTAATGAAAAACTGTTTTTT,CASSFGVGNEKLFF
TRBD1,.,TRBJ2-2,TRBV25-1,TGTGCCAGCAGTGCCCAGGGACAGGCGAACACCGGGGAGCTGTTTTTT,CASSAQGQANTGELFF
TRBD2,.,TRBJ2-7,TRBV7-6,TGTGCCAGCAGCTTAAGCGGGAGCGAGCAGTACTTC,CASSLSGSEQYF
.,.,TRBJ1-2,TRBV6-1,TGTGCCAGCAGACCGACAGACTCTGGCTACACCTTC,CASRPTDSGYTF
.,few,TRBJ2-7,TRBV5-5,TGTGCCAGCAGCTGGCTCGGGGTCACTGGTTACGAGCAGTACTTC,CASSWLGVTGYEQYF
.,.,TRBJ2-2,TRBV5-4,TGTGCCAGCAGCTCCTTCTATAACACCGGGGAGCTGTTTTTT,CASSSFYNTGELFF
TRBD1,.,TRBJ2-2,TRBV7-2,TGTGCCAGCAGCTTCGCCTTCGGGCAGGCCAGGGGGACCGGGGAGCTGTTTTTT,CASSFAFGQARGTGELFF
.,.,TRBJ2-1,TRBV21-1,TGTGCCAGCAGCAAAGCCGGACAGGGGTTCTCCTACAATGAGCAGTTCTTC,CASSKAGQGFSYNEQFF
.,.,TRBJ1-5,TRBV6-6,TGTGCCAGCAGTTACAAAATGGGCACCAATCAGCCCCAGCATTTT,CASSYKMGTNQPQHF
TRBD1,.,TRBJ1-1,TRBV6-5,TGTGCCAGCAGTTACAGGACAGGGGGGAACACTGAAGCTTTCTTT,CASSYRTGGNTEAFF
TRBD1,.,TRBJ2-2,TRBV6-1,TGTGCCAGCAGTGGGCGGGGACAGGGTTTTCCCGGGGAGCTGTTTTTT,CASSGRGQGFPGELFF
.,.,TRBJ1-5,TRBV19,TGTGCCAGTAGTATAGAGCACAGGTCAGGAGCCCAGCATTTT,CASSIEHRSGAQHF
.,.,TRBJ2-2,TRBV28,TGTGCCAGCATGCAGGAGGGACTCAACACCGGGGAGCTGTTTTTT,CASMQEGLNTGELFF
TRBD1,.,TRBJ1-5,TRBV7-3,TGTGCCAGCAGCTTAAGCCGGGACAGGGATGATCAGCCCCAGCATTTT,CASSLSRDRDDQPQHF
.,.,TRBJ2-7,TRBV5-6,TGTGCCAGCAGCTTAAAGCCAGACCCTGACTACGAGCAGTACTTC,CASSLKPDPDYEQYF
TRBD1,.,TRBJ1-1,TRBV4-3,TGCGCCAGCAGCCCCGACAGGGTTGGTGAAGCTTTCTTT,CASSPDRVGEAFF
.,.,TRBJ2-3,TRBV11-2,TGTGCCAGCCCCCACCCCGGGGCCCGGAGCACAGATACGCAGTATTTT,CASPHPGARSTDTQYF
.,.,TRBJ2-7,TRBV5-6,TGTGCCAGCAGCCGTGACAGATCCGAGCAGTACTTC,CASSRDRSEQYF
TRBD1,.,TRBJ1-4,TRBV6-5,TGTGCCAGCGGGACAGGGCAGAATGAAAAACTGTTTTTT,CASGTGQNEKLFF
TRBD2,.,TRBJ2-7,TRBV9,TGTGCCAGCAGCAGGACTGGCGGGAGCCCCGAGCAGTACTTC,CASSRTGGSPEQYF
.,once,TRBJ1-5,TRBV10-3,TGTGCCATCAGTGGGGGGCCCTTAAATCAGCCCCAGCATTTT,CAISGGPLNQPQHF
.,.,TRBJ1-6,TRBV7-9,TGTGCCAGCAGCTTAGAGCCTTCACCCCTCCACTTT,CASSLEPSPLHF
.,.,TRBJ1-6,TRBV5-4,TGTGCCAGCAGCTTCGGAGGGGGGCCCAATTCACCCCTCCACTTT,CASSFGGGPNSPLHF
.,.,TRBJ1-1,TRBV5-4,TGTGCCAGCAGCTCGGGCGGATCCCGTGGCACTGAAGCTTTCTTT,CASSSGGSRGTEAFF